The sequence of this T cell receptor (beta chain) was determined in a study of shared clonotypes between healthy human individuals. Points from the study as a whole: Clonotype sharing across four donors was observed for around 5% of naive CD4 clonotypes.

A split of CD4+ cells into CD45RA+ naive and CD45RA-negative memory subsets was performed. Comment on this clone: Its antigen is unknown.

Genomic DNA belonging to each subset was distributed in equal measure over several immunoSEQ plates. Using immunoSEQ multiplex PCR, the repertoire was profiled, and TCRdb retains in-frame clones only, with some absent. The sample includes millions of clones, about 95% of them seen just once. With 8 bases removed from V and 9 bases from J, the gap between germline ends came to 17 bases. Germline V gene sequence: CDR1 MNHNS, CDR2 SASEGT. CDR3 length: 14 residues. The origin of this receptor is a man younger than 35 in good health. The chain is built from TRBV6-1 and TRBJ1-6; D remains unclear. What was sequenced was naive CD4+ T cells sorted from blood. Subset described: CD45RA+ positively selected. The DNA for the CDR3 is TGTGCCAGCTTAATATCGGGCAGTACTTCACCCCTCCACTTT. Protein: CASLISGSTSPLHF.